The source of this TCR beta chain is a study of response to subunit inactivated influenza vaccine. Findings and limits, study-wide: That few new T cells are recruited by each seasonal influenza vaccination was the authors' suggestion.

TCRdb recomputed calls from the RT-PCR reads with MiXCR, one row per CDR3 protein. Here the sample spans hundreds of thousands of distinct CDR3 sequences, roughly 14% being singletons. Comments on this clonotype: Its specificity is unknown.

The CDR3 contains 14 residues. The germline V gene encodes CDR1 SGDLS and CDR2 YYNGEE. V was shortened by 0 bases and J by 4 bases, with 9 bases between the two germline ends. This chain links TRBV9 with TRBJ2-3; D remains unclear. The sample in question was PBMCs from blood, obtained 11 to 12 days after vaccination. The receptor was isolated from a man aged 45-65 years who received an inactivated influenza vaccine. The CDR3 spells CASSVGQSADTQYF. DNA for the CDR3: TGTGCCAGCAGCGTAGGCCAGAGTGCAGATACGCAGTATTTT.